The clone carrying this T cell receptor (beta chain) was seen many times. Its antigen is not known. The CDR3 has 14 amino acids. V was clipped by 5 bases and J by 4 bases, with 12 bases between them. Germline V CDR1 and CDR2: SSHAT, FNYEAQ (reference sequence). TCRdb re-called the reads through MiXCR, storing one row per CDR3 protein. The data contain fewer than 550,000 distinct CDR3 sequences, 16% of them singletons. This sample was taken from a study of T cell repertoires in cytomegalovirus infection. Study summary: CMV infection plus the matching HLA type was flagged by public TCR beta signatures. Points from the study as a whole: Totalled public TCR beta family frequency picked out people who carried CMV plus the relevant HLA.

The V gene is TRBV7-7, the J gene TRBJ2-1; a weak D match, TRBD1 (6 bases). The receptor was isolated from a human donor in good health (CMV status not recorded). Some clones in this sample may be carry-over from other donors' samples. The sequenced material came from CD8+ T cells from PBMCs. CDR3 residues: CASSAQQGYNEQFF. CDR3 coding DNA: TGTGCCAGCAGCGCGCAACAGGGTTACAATGAGCAGTTCTTC.